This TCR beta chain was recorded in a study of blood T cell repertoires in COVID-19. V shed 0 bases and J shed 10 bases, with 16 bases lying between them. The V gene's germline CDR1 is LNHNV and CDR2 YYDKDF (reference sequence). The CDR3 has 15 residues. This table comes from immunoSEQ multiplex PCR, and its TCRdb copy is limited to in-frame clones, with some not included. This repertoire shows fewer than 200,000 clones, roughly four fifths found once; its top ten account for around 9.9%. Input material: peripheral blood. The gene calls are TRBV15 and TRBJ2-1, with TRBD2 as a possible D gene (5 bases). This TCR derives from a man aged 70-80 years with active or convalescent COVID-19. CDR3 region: CATSRDHDTPGEQFF. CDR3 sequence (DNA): TGTGCCACCAGCAGAGATCACGACACTCCGGGGGAGCAGTTCTTC.